The 21 T cell receptor beta chains presented below share a single source sample, sequenced in a study of T cells in Graves' hyperthyroidism and ophthalmopathy. TCR beta CDR3 sequences were amplified from RNA transcripts. In the first-round RT-PCR of the TCR CDR3, the HTBI primer set was used. MiXCR, applied by TCRdb to the multiplex PCR reads, yields one record per CDR3 protein. Among about 96,000 distinct CDR3 sequences listed, about 51% were seen once. The sequenced material came from blood. All receptors come from a woman aged 40 to 50 with Graves' hyperthyroidism.

This clonotype appeared a single time. This is likely a read error, given that the CDR3 carries no conserved phenylalanine or tryptophan at its end. The limits of the CDR3 on the DNA are not certain, so only TCRdb's listed CDR3 is given. CDR3 sequence: CSARGQLNTGELYV. The V call is TRBV20-1, the J call TRBJ2-2. Termini included, the CDR3 measures 14 amino acids. Germline loops: CDR1 DFQATT, CDR2 SNEGSKA (reference sequence).

This clonotype was recorded once. V gene TRBV7-2 combines with J gene TRBJ1-6; weak D call: TRBD1 (5 bases). This CDR3 spans 19 amino acids. Deletions cut 5 bases from V and 13 bases from J, with 33 bases between. CDR1 is SGHTA and CDR2 is FQGNSA in the germline V gene. CDR3 residues: CASSQASGSEDTAIRPLHF. In nucleotides, the CDR3 is TGTGCCAGCAGCCAAGCTAGCGGGAGTGAGGACACGGCGATTCGGCCCCTCCACTTT.

The sample holds many counts of this clonotype. The J gene is TRBJ2-7, the V gene TRBV2, with 8 bases that match TRBD2. Per germline, CDR1 SNHLY and CDR2 FYNNEI. V was pared by 5 bases and J by 0 bases, with 9 bases of the junction left unmatched. The CDR3 runs 16 residues. CDR3 nucleotides: TGTGCCAGCAGTCTTCGACTAGCGTCCAGCTCCTACGAGCAGTACTTC. Its protein is CASSLRLASSSYEQYF.

The sample holds many counts of this clonotype. This chain links TRBV5-1 with TRBJ1-6, with no clear D. This CDR3 has 16 residues. V was pared by 0 bases and J by 1 base, with 8 bases between. From germline, CDR1 is SGHRS and CDR2 YFSETQ. CDR3 DNA sequence: TGCGCCAGCAGCTTGGGGCCTTGGTCCTATAATTCACCCCTCCACTTT. It translates to CASSLGPWSYNSPLHF.

This clonotype has ten or more counts. V gene TRBV12-3 or TRBV12-4 combines with J gene TRBJ1-5, with TRBD1 as a possible D gene (5 bases). The CDR3 contains 14 residues. The V end lost 4 bases, the J end lost 6 bases, and 13 bases lay between the germline ends. The CDR3, as DNA: TGTGCCAGCAGTTGGGGAGGGGCTGGTCAGCCCCAGCATTTT. Protein sequence: CASSWGGAGQPQHF.

The V call is TRBV7-9, the J call TRBJ1-2; tentative D call: TRBD1 (5 bases). The CDR3 has 16 residues. Trimming took 3 bases from V and 1 from J, leaving 15 bases between them. Germline V lookup: CDR1 SEHNR, CDR2 FQNEAQ (reference sequence). The CDR3 DNA follows: TGTGCCAGCAGCTTGACCGGGACGGACAATAACTATGGCTACACCTTC. Its translation is CASSLTGTDNNYGYTF. The complete variable domain, with remaining parts taken from reference TRBV7-9 and TRBJ1-2, reads DTGVSQNPRHKITKRGQNVTFRCDPISEHNRLYWYRQTLGQGPEFLTYFQNEAQLEKSRLLSDRFSAERPKGSFSTLEIQRTEQGDSAMYLCASSLTGTDNNYGYTFGSGTRLTVV.

This rearrangement joins TRBV10-3 to TRBJ1-6; 8 bases align to TRBD1. V was pared by 11 bases and J by 9 bases, with 6 bases of the junction left unmatched. CDR1 is ENHRY and CDR2 is SYGVKD in the germline V gene. The CDR3 extends over 12 amino acids. DNA of the CDR3: TGTGCCCAGGACAGGGAGGGTTCACCCCTCCACTTT. Residues: CAQDREGSPLHF.

This clonotype was observed a handful of times. The chain uses TRBV4-1 and TRBJ1-1; no reliable D call. The CDR3 is 15 residues long. Trimming shortened V by 1 base and J by 0 bases, and 9 bases separated the two germline ends. The germline gives CDR1 MGHRA, CDR2 YSYEKL. This CDR3 is CASSQVQVLNTEAFF. CDR3 nucleotide sequence: TGCGCCAGCAGCCAAGTACAAGTCTTGAACACTGAAGCTTTCTTT.

The chain links TRBV25-1 to TRBJ1-6; 11 nucleotides line up with TRBD1. The CDR3 runs to 14 residues. Germline CDR1 is MGHDK and CDR2 is SYGVNS. Losses at the gene ends were 6 bases for V and 9 bases for J; bases not matched to a gene: 4. The CDR3 loop reads CASSPGTGGSPLHF. The CDR3 DNA sequence: TGTGCCAGCAGCCCCGGGACAGGGGGTTCACCCCTCCACTTT.

J is TRBJ2-5 and V is TRBV20-1; 7 nucleotides align to TRBD1. The V segment lost 0 bases and the J segment 5 bases; nucleotides outside the gene matches: 6. This CDR3 contains 14 residues. Germline assignment: CDR1 DFQATT and CDR2 SNEGSKA (reference sequence). The CDR3 nucleotides are TGCAGTGCTAGAGATCGGACAGGTCTGGAGACCCAGTACTTC. It codes for CSARDRTGLETQYF.

For this clonotype: No conserved phenylalanine or tryptophan is present at the end of the CDR3, so a read error is the likely explanation. It is unclear where the CDR3 begins or ends on the DNA, so no DNA is shown, and the CDR3 is as TCRdb lists it. This chain joins TRBV29-1 and TRBJ2-2. The CDR3 is 13 residues long, ends included. CDR1 and CDR2 (germline): SQVTM, ANQGSEA. CDR3 sequence: CSVGGPNTGELRA.

This clonotype was seen at least ten times. The chain recombines TRBV9 with TRBJ1-6; 7 bases agree with TRBD1. The CDR3 spans 14 residues. The J segment lost 8 bases and the V segment lost 4 bases, leaving 6 bases of the junction unmatched. Germline CDR1 and CDR2: SGDLS and YYNGEE. In nucleotides, the CDR3 is TGTGCCAGCAGCCCGGGACAGAACTATTCACCCCTCCACTTT. Residues: CASSPGQNYSPLHF.

This clonotype has at least ten counts. The chain carries TRBV5-4 and TRBJ2-5, with a tentative D call TRBD1 (5 bases). The CDR3 length is 14 residues. Trimming pared 5 bases from V and 3 bases from J, leaving 14 bases between. CDR1 SGHNT and CDR2 YYREEE come from the germline V gene (reference sequence). This CDR3 is CASSWGPREETQYF. CDR3 bases: TGTGCCAGCAGTTGGGGCCCCCGGGAAGAGACCCAGTACTTC.

V usage is TRBV2 and J usage is TRBJ1-2; D remains ambiguous. V was shortened by 0 bases and J by 8 bases, with 16 bases between the two germline ends. Germline values: CDR1 SNHLY, CDR2 FYNNEI. CDR3 size: 15 residues. CDR3 amino acids: CASSEAGMGVQGYTF. In DNA, the CDR3 is TGTGCCAGCAGTGAAGCGGGGATGGGTGTGCAGGGCTACACCTTC.

The chain has TRBV5-1 and TRBJ2-5, with TRBD1 as a possible D gene (5 bases). Between the trimmed V and J ends, which lost 6 bases and 4 bases, there was a span of 7 bases. Germline V CDR1 and CDR2: SGHRS, YFSETQ. The CDR3 is 11 residues long. CDR3 amino acids: CASTGSETQYF. The CDR3 region has the DNA TGCGCCAGCACAGGGTCAGAGACCCAGTACTTC.

The chain combines TRBV10-3 with TRBJ1-2, with a possible D match to TRBD1 (5 bases). This CDR3 spans 13 amino acids. Per the germline V gene, CDR1 is ENHRY and CDR2 is SYGVKD. The V end was cut by 10 bases, the J end by 10 bases, with 22 bases between. The CDR3 region is CASSQAGPGVYTF. The CDR3, as DNA: TGTGCCAGCAGCCAAGCGGGGCCGGGAGTCTACACCTTC.

This CDR3 reads CASSFYNSPLHF. DNA for the CDR3: TGTGCCAGCAGCTTCTATAATTCACCCCTCCACTTT. The rearrangement links TRBV7-2 to TRBJ1-6; the D is unclear. The CDR3 runs 12 residues. Germline V lookup: CDR1 SGHTA, CDR2 FQGNSA. Trimming cost V 3 bases and J 3 bases, with 0 bases left between them. Supplemented by reference TRBV7-2 and TRBJ1-6, the full variable domain reads GAGVSQSPSNKVTEKGKDVELRCDPISGHTALYWYRQSLGQGLEFLIYFQGNSAPDKSGLPSDRFSAERTGGSVSTLTIQRTQQEDSAVYLCASSFYNSPLHFGNGTRLTVT.

This clonotype occurred many times. The chain links TRBV29-1 to TRBJ1-2, with TRBD1 matching 7 bases. Germline V gene sequence: CDR1 SQVTM, CDR2 ANQGSEA. The ends lost 7 bases at V and 8 bases at J; junction bases unmatched: 10. There are 12 residues in the CDR3. The CDR3 is CSAGQDSLGYTF. The CDR3 DNA reads as TGCAGCGCCGGACAGGACTCTCTAGGCTACACCTTC.

A few counts support this clonotype. The chain uses TRBV9 and TRBJ1-6; 7 bases line up with TRBD1. With V trimmed by 5 bases and J by 7 bases, 9 bases remained unmatched. The V gene's germline CDR1 is SGDLS and CDR2 YYNGEE. The CDR3 totals 15 residues. The CDR3 reads CASRAGTAGNSPLHF. As DNA, the CDR3 is TGTGCCAGCAGGGCCGGGACAGCGGGCAATTCACCCCTCCACTTT.

This clonotype was seen just once. The genes are TRBV19 and TRBJ1-4, with D perhaps matching TRBD1 (5 bases). Germline CDR1 reads LNHDA; CDR2 reads SQIVND (reference sequence). V was shortened by 6 bases and J by 4 bases, with 15 bases between the two germline ends. This CDR3 is 15 amino acids long. In DNA form, the CDR3 reads TGTGCCAGTAGGCCCAGCAGGGATTTTAATGAAAAACTGTTTTTT. Its translation: CASRPSRDFNEKLFF.

The CDR3 spells CATISSGKDEQYF. CDR3 nucleotides: TGTGCCACCATTTCTAGCGGGAAGGACGAGCAGTACTTC. The chain uses TRBV10-3 and TRBJ2-7, with 9 nucleotides matching TRBD2. Trimming took 10 bases from V and 5 from J; bases not matched to a gene: 9. Germline V gene sequence: CDR1 ENHRY, CDR2 SYGVKD. There are 13 residues in the CDR3.